This TCR beta chain came from a study of identical twins. This clonotype has just a few counts. Its antigen is still unknown. The study's findings and limits: Reduced insertions were recorded for abundant cord blood beta clonotypes, with no such pattern in memory repertoires. Beta out-of-frame sequences showed weaker excess sharing between twins.

This CDR3 is built from 14 residues. V lost 5 bases to trimming and J lost 4 bases, with 13 bases between them. Germline V gene data show CDR1 as SEHNR and CDR2 as FQNEAQ (reference sequence). Each donor was a healthy Caucasian. A universal primer site was added by template switching, and unique molecular identifiers were carried by the cDNA. Using its own MiXCR run on the 5' RACE reads, TCRdb lists one record per CDR3 protein. Here the sample spans approximately 260,000 distinct CDR3 sequences, 11% to 15% being singletons. The TCR sequence derives from a woman aged 18-29 years in good health. Input material: memory (CD45RO+) T cells sorted from blood. V is TRBV7-9 and J is TRBJ2-3, with unresolved D. CDR3 residues: CASSPHGPSDTQYF. The CDR3 DNA sequence: TGTGCCAGCAGCCCACATGGCCCCTCAGATACGCAGTATTTT.